A selection of T cell receptor beta chains follows, all from one sample in a study of T cell responses to AZD1222 COVID-19 vaccine. Method: immunoSEQ multiplex PCR; TCRdb's copy keeps in-frame clones and lacks some. The sample carries some 120,000 clones, 88% recorded once. The sequenced sample was peripheral blood, obtained on day 0 of MenACWY control vaccination. These receptors all stem from an adult in good health. Both conserved end residues are part of each CDR3. The order of the fields is CDR3 DNA, CDR3 protein, V gene, clone size, D gene, J gene. A D gene is named only where the DNA matches it firmly. Size is stated for part of the rows, as once, few or many counts, or as a class when the clone is expanded.

DNA: TGTGCCAGCAGGGACGACCAGTGGGGTCGCGATGGCTACACCTTC
CDR3: CASRDDQWGRDGYTF
V: TRBV6-5
size: NA
D: NA
J: TRBJ1-2

DNA: TGTGCCAGCAGCTACCATTCCTGGAGGGGCCCACAAGAGACCCAGTACTTC
CDR3: CASSYHSWRGPQETQYF
V: TRBV5-4
size: NA
D: NA
J: TRBJ2-5

DNA: TGTGCCAGCAGTTACTCATCCAGGGGCTACGAGCAGTACTTC
CDR3: CASSYSSRGYEQYF
V: TRBV6-5
size: NA
D: NA
J: TRBJ2-7

DNA: TGCGCCAGCAGCCAATGGGAGGGGGATAGAAACATTCAGTACTTC
CDR3: CASSQWEGDRNIQYF
V: TRBV4-1
size: NA
D: NA
J: TRBJ2-4

DNA: TGCGCCAGCAGCGAGGGACAGGTGGAAGGAAACACCATATATTTT
CDR3: CASSEGQVEGNTIYF
V: TRBV5-1
size: NA
D: TRBD1
J: TRBJ1-3

DNA: TGTGCCAGCTCACCAACGGGGGGCTCGGGCAATCAGCCCCAGCATTTT
CDR3: CASSPTGGSGNQPQHF
V: TRBV18
size: NA
D: NA
J: TRBJ1-5

DNA: TGTGCCAGCAGCCAAGATAAGATGGCGCCGGATTCACCCCTCCACTTT
CDR3: CASSQDKMAPDSPLHF
V: TRBV3-1/TRBV3-2
size: NA
D: NA
J: TRBJ1-6

DNA: TGTGCCAGCAGCTCCCGATGGCGGGAGTACAATGAGCAGTTCTTC
CDR3: CASSSRWREYNEQFF
V: TRBV7-2
size: NA
D: TRBD2
J: TRBJ2-1

DNA: TGTGCCTGGAGTGTAAGGACAGCCAGACCTAGAAACAATGAGCAGTTCTTC
CDR3: CAWSVRTARPRNNEQFF
V: TRBV30
size: NA
D: NA
J: TRBJ2-1

DNA: TGTGCCAGCAGCTTATCTGGACAGCCGCTAAAGCAGTACTTC
CDR3: CASSLSGQPLKQYF
V: TRBV7-9
size: NA
D: NA
J: TRBJ2-7

DNA: TGTGCCACCAGCAGAGATGGGGTTGGCAATCAGCCCCAGCATTTT
CDR3: CATSRDGVGNQPQHF
V: TRBV15
size: once
D: NA
J: TRBJ1-5

DNA: TGTGCCAGCAGCCAGTCGGGGGAGATCGCCTACGAGCAGTACTTC
CDR3: CASSQSGEIAYEQYF
V: TRBV4-2
size: NA
D: NA
J: TRBJ2-7

DNA: TGCAGTGCTAGGGCACAGGGAGAAGCTTTCTTT
CDR3: CSARAQGEAFF
V: TRBV20-1
size: NA
D: NA
J: TRBJ1-1

DNA: TGTGCCTGGAGTGACCGCTCACCCCTCCACTTT
CDR3: CAWSDRSPLHF
V: TRBV30
size: NA
D: NA
J: TRBJ1-6

DNA: TGTGCCAGCAGCGCCGGGACTTCAGTAACTTTC
CDR3: CASSAGTSVTF
V: TRBV2
size: NA
D: NA
J: TRBJ2-7

DNA: TGTGCCAGCAGTGAATTCGCGGGAGCAGTAAAGACCCAGTACTTC
CDR3: CASSEFAGAVKTQYF
V: TRBV25-1
size: NA
D: TRBD2
J: TRBJ2-5

DNA: TGCGCCAGCAGGGATATAGCGGGAGGCTACAATGAGCAGTTCTTC
CDR3: CASRDIAGGYNEQFF
V: TRBV4-1
size: NA
D: TRBD2
J: TRBJ2-1

DNA: TGTGCCAGCAGCGTCGACTCCCGGAGAGGCGAAGAGACCCAGTACTTC
CDR3: CASSVDSRRGEETQYF
V: TRBV7-2
size: NA
D: NA
J: TRBJ2-5

DNA: TGCAGTGCAAGTTGGCGGGCATCCTACAATGAGCAGTTCTTC
CDR3: CSASWRASYNEQFF
V: TRBV20-1
size: NA
D: NA
J: TRBJ2-1

DNA: TGTGCCACCAGCAGAGATCTGGGTGTTGGCGAGCAGTACTTC
CDR3: CATSRDLGVGEQYF
V: TRBV15
size: NA
D: NA
J: TRBJ2-7

DNA: TGTGCCAGCAGTTCCAACAGGGAAGCAGATACGCAGTATTTT
CDR3: CASSSNREADTQYF
V: TRBV27
size: once
D: NA
J: TRBJ2-3

DNA: TGTGCCAGCAGCGTCCTGGGAGGGGAGCTGTTTTTT
CDR3: CASSVLGGELFF
V: TRBV9
size: NA
D: NA
J: TRBJ2-2

DNA: TGTGCCAGCAGCCAAGCGAGTTACGAGCAGTACTTC
CDR3: CASSQASYEQYF
V: TRBV6-5
size: NA
D: NA
J: TRBJ2-7

DNA: TGTGCCAGCAGCCAGTATAGACTAGCTGGTGGGACCCAGTACTTC
CDR3: CASSQYRLAGGTQYF
V: TRBV3-1/TRBV3-2
size: NA
D: TRBD2
J: TRBJ2-5

DNA: TGTGCCAGTAGTAACCCTCCGGGCTACTCCTACAATGAGCAGTTCTTC
CDR3: CASSNPPGYSYNEQFF
V: TRBV19
size: NA
D: NA
J: TRBJ2-1

DNA: TGCGCCAGCAGCCAAGCAGGGTCCAGCGCTAATGAAAAACTGTTTTTT
CDR3: CASSQAGSSANEKLFF
V: TRBV4-1
size: NA
D: NA
J: TRBJ1-4